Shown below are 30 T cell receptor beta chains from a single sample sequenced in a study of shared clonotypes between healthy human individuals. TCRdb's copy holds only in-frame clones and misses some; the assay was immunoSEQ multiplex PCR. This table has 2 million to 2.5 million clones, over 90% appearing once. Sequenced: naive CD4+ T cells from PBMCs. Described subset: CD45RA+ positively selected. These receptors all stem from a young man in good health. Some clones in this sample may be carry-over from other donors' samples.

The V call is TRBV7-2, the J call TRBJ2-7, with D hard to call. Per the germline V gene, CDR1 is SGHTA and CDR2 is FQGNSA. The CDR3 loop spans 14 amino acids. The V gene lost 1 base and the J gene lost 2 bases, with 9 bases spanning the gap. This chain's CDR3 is CASSLEVAAYEQYF. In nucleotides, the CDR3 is TGTGCCAGCAGCTTAGAGGTGGCAGCCTACGAGCAGTACTTC.

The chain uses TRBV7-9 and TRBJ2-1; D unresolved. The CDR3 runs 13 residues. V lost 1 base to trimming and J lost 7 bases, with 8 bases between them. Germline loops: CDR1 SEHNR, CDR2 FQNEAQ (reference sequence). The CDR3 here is CASSLVEENEQFF. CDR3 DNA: TGTGCCAGCAGCTTAGTAGAGGAGAATGAGCAGTTCTTC.

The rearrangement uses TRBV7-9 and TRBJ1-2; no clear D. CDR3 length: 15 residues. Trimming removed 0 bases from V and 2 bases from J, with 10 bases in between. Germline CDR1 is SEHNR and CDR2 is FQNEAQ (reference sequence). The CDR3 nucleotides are TGTGCCAGCAGCTTAGCCCAGCAGGCCAACTATGGCTACACCTTC. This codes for CASSLAQQANYGYTF.

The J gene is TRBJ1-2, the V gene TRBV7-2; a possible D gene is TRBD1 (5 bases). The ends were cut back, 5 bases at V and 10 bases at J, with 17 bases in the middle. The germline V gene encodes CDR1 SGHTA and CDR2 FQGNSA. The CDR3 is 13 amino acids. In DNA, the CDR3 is TGTGCCAGCAGCACCCAGGGCCTTTACGACTACACCTTC. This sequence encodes CASSTQGLYDYTF. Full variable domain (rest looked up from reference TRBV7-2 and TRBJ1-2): GAGVSQSPSNKVTEKGKDVELRCDPISGHTALYWYRQSLGQGLEFLIYFQGNSAPDKSGLPSDRFSAERTGGSVSTLTIQRTQQEDSAVYLCASSTQGLYDYTFGSGTRLTVV.

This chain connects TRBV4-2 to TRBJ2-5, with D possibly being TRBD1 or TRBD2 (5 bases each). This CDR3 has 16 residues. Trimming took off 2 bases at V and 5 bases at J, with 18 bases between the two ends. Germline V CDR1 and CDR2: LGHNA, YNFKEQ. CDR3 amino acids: CASSQRGVRLVETQYF. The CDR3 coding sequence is TGTGCCAGCAGCCAAAGGGGAGTACGTCTGGTTGAGACCCAGTACTTC.

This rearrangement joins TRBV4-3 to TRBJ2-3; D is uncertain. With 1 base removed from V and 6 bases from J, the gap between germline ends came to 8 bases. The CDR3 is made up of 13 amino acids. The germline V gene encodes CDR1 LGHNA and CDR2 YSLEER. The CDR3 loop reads CASSQGLGDTQYF. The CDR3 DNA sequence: TGCGCCAGCAGCCAAGGACTCGGGGATACGCAGTATTTT.

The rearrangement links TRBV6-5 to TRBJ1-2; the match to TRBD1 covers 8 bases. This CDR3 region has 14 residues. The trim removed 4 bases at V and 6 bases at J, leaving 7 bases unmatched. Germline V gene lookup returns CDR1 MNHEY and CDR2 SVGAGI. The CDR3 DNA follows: TGTGCCAGCAGTTCGGCGACAGGGGTGGATGGCTACACCTTC. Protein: CASSSATGVDGYTF.

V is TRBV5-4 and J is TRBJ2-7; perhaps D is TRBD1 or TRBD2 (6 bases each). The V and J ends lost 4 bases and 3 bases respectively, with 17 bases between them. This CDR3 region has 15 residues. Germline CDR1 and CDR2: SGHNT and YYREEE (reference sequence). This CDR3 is CASSPPGGTHYEQYF. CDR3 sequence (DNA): TGTGCCAGCAGCCCCCCCGGGGGCACTCACTACGAGCAGTACTTC.

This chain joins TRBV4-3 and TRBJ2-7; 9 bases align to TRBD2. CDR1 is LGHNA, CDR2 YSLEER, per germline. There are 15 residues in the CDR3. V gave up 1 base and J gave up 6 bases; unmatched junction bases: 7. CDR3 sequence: CASSQVVAGAAEQYF. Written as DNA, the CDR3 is TGCGCCAGCAGCCAAGTCGTAGCGGGAGCAGCCGAGCAGTACTTC.

CDR3 residues: CASSPTGLNRNTIYF. CDR3 coding DNA: TGTGCCAGCAGCCCGACAGGCCTGAACCGAAACACCATATATTTT. The genes are TRBV6-5 and TRBJ1-3; a possible D gene is TRBD1 (6 bases). Germline CDR1 MNHEY, CDR2 SVGAGI. The CDR3 consists of 15 residues. Trimming removed 6 bases from V and 5 bases from J, with 17 bases in between.

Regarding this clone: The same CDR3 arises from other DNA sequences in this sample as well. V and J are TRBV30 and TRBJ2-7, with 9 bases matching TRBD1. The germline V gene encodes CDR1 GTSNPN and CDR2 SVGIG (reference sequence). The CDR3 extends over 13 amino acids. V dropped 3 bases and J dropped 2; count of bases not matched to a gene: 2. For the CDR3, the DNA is TGTGCCTGGAGCCGGGACAGGGCCTACGAGCAGTACTTC. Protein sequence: CAWSRDRAYEQYF.

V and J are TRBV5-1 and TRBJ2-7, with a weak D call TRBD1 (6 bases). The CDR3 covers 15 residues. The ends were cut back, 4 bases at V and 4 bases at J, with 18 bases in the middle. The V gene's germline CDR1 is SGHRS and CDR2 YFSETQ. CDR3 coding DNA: TGCGCCAGCAGCCCTGGAAGGACAGCCGCGTACGAGCAGTACTTC. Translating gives CASSPGRTAAYEQYF.

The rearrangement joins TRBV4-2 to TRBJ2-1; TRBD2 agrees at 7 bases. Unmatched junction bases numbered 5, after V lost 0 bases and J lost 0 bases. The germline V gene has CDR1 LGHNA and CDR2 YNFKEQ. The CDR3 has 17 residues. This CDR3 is CASSQDQAGTSYNEQFF. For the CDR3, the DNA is TGTGCCAGCAGCCAAGATCAAGCGGGGACCTCCTACAATGAGCAGTTCTTC.

The CDR3 nucleotides are TGTGCCAGCAGTTCGGGCGGATCCCCGAGCCTCTACGAGCAGTACTTC. Amino acid sequence: CASSSGGSPSLYEQYF. V and J are TRBV5-5 and TRBJ2-7; D is uncertain. This CDR3 is built from 16 residues. Germline-derived CDR1 and CDR2 are SGHKS and YYEKEE (reference sequence). Deletions cut 5 bases from V and 3 bases from J, with 21 bases between.

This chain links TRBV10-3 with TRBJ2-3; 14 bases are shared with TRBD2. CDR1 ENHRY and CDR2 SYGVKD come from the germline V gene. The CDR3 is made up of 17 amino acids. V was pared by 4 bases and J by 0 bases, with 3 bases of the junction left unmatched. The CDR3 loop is CAISGLAGGTSTDTQYF. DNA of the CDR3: TGTGCCATCAGTGGACTAGCGGGAGGGACTAGCACAGATACGCAGTATTTT.

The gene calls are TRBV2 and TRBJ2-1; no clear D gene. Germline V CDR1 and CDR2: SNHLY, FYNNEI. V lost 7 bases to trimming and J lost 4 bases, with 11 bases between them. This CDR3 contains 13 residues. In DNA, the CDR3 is TGTGCCAGCATGACTGATACTTACAATGAGCAGTTCTTC. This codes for CASMTDTYNEQFF.

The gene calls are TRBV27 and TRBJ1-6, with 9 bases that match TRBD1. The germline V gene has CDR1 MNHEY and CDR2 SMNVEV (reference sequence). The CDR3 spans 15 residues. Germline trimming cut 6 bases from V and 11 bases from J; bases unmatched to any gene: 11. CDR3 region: CASRRTRDRVAPLHF. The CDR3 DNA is TGTGCCAGCAGGCGCACTCGGGACAGGGTTGCACCCCTCCACTTT.

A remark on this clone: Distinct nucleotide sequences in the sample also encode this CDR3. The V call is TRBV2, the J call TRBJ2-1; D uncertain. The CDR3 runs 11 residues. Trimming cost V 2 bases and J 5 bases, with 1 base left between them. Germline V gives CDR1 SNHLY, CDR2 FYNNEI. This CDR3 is CASSEHNEQFF. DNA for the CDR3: TGTGCCAGCAGTGAACACAATGAGCAGTTCTTC.

The CDR3 DNA is TGCGCCAGCAGGAGTGGAGTAGTAACTGAAGCTTTCTTT. Translated, it gives CASRSGVVTEAFF. V and J are TRBV5-1 and TRBJ1-1; D remains unclear. The CDR3 is 13 amino acids. Trimming cost V 5 bases and J 5 bases, with 13 bases left between them. Germline V CDR1 and CDR2: SGHRS, YFSETQ.

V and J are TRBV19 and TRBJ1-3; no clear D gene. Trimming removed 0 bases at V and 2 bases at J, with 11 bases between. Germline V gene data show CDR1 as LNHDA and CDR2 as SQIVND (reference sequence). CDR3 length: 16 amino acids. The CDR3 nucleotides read TGTGCCAGTAGTATAGATCTGGGGAGAGCTGGAAACACCATATATTTT. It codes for CASSIDLGRAGNTIYF.

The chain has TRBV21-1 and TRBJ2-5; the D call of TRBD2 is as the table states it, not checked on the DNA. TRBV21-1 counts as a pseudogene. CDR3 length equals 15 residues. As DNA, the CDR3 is TGTGCCAGCAGCAAAACTCCTTTTGCCCAAGAGACCCAGTACTTC. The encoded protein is CASSKTPFAQETQYF.

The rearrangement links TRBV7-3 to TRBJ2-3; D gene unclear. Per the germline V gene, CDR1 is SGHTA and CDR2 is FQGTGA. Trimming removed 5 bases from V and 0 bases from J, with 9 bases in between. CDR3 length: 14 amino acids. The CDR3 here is CASSRAGSTDTQYF. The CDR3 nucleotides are TGTGCCAGCAGCCGCGCTGGAAGCACAGATACGCAGTATTTT.

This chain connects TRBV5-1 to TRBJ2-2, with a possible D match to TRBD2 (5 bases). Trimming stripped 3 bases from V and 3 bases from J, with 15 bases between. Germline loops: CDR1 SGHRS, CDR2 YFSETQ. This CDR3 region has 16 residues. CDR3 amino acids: CASSYLLTRHTGELFF. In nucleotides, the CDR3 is TGCGCCAGCAGCTATTTACTAACTAGACACACCGGGGAGCTGTTTTTT.

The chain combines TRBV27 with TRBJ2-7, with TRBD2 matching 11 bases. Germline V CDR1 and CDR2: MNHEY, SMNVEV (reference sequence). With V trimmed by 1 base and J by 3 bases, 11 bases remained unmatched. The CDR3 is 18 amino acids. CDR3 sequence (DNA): TGTGCCAGCAGTTTATATCCCGGACTAGCGGGTAGCAGCTACGAGCAGTACTTC. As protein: CASSLYPGLAGSSYEQYF.

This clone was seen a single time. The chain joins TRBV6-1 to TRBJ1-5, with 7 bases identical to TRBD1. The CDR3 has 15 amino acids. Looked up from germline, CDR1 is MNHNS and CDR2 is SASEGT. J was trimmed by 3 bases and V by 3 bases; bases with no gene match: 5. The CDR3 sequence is CASSDPTGVNQPQHF. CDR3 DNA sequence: TGTGCCAGCAGTGATCCAACAGGGGTCAATCAGCCCCAGCATTTT.

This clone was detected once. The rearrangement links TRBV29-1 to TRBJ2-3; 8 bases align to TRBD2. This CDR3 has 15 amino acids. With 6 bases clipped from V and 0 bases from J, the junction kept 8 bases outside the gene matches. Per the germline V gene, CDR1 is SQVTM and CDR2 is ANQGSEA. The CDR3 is CSVVGSGRSTDTQYF. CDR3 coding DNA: TGCAGCGTGGTGGGGAGCGGGAGAAGCACAGATACGCAGTATTTT.

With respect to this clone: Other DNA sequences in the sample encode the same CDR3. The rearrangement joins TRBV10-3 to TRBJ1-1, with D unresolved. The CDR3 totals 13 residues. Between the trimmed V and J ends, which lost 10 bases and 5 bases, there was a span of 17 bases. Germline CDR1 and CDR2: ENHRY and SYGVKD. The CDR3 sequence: CANSGRRTTEAFF. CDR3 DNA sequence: TGTGCCAATAGCGGGCGGCGAACGACTGAAGCTTTCTTT.

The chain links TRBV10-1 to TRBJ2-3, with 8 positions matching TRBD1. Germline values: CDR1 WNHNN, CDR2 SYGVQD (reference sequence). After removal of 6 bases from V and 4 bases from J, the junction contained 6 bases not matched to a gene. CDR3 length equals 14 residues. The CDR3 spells CASSRTGKPDTQYF. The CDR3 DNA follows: TGCGCCAGCAGCCGGACAGGGAAGCCAGATACGCAGTATTTT.

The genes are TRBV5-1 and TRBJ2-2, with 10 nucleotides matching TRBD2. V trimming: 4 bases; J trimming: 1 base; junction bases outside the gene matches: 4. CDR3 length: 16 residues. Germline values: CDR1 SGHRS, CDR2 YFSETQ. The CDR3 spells CASSLIAGGNTGELFF. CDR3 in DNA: TGCGCCAGCAGCCTTATAGCGGGAGGGAACACCGGGGAGCTGTTTTTT.

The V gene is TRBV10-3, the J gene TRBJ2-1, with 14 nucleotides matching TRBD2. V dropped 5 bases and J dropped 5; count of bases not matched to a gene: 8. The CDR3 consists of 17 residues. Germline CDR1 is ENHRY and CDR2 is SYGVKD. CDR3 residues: CAISPGTSGRRDNEQFF. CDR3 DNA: TGTGCCATCAGTCCCGGGACTAGCGGGAGACGAGACAATGAGCAGTTCTTC.